This TCR beta chain was recorded in a study of human T cells and chemical hapten exposure (dated by TCRdb to about 2021). With respect to the entire study: For sensitization, 2% DPC in acetone was applied to a 2 cm by 2 cm area of upper inner arm skin. The study tracked peripheral blood TCR repertoire changes in vivo during primary and secondary sensitization to the hapten diphenylcyclopropenone (DPC) in alopecia patients. Libraries were pooled for sequencing, and variation in per-sample TCR yields was attributed mainly to small differences in library volumes within the pool. Blood samples were taken from patients before sensitization (week 0) and at 2, 6 and about 24 weeks after DPC sensitization. About 29 alopecia patients gave blood for TCR sequencing at one to four time points (pre-sensitization, 2, 6 and 24 weeks). Throughout the study period of around 24 weeks, patients also received therapeutic DPC doses to the scalp every week. Patch tests used Finn chambers with 0.01% DPC on the upper back, scored after 6 days by International Contact Dermatitis Research Group standards. The patient cohort, mostly female, included alopecia areata with under or over 50% scalp involvement, alopecia totalis and alopecia universalis. What the research found in general, with its limitations: Significantly more large CDR3 similarity clusters were formed by expanded TCRs than by pre-sensitization or healthy control sets, consistent with antigen-driven responses. Because every patient had alopecia, a presumed autoimmune disease, the patients' immune response might differ from that of healthy individuals. After repeated subsampling, the strength of the expansion versus patch-test correlation and the threshold at which it became significant changed. The number of TCRs above 1 in 1000 frequency did not change with DPC sensitization; there was no evidence of global repertoire structure alterations. A positive correlation was found between the number of PT1 expanded TCRs and patch test score, with significance reached at thresholds 8, 16 and 32 but not 4.

This clonotype was seen a few times. Its cognate antigen has yet to be identified. Base qualities are not at hand, and no much larger clone is one base apart. From the cysteine up to the phenylalanine, the CDR3 has a length of 14 residues. This entry keeps only the CDR3 DNA: 42 bases, framed from base 1. Taken from the germline V gene, the CDR1 and CDR2 loops are KGHSH and LQKENI. Trimming costs V 4 bases and J 5 bases, and their ends lie 15 bases apart. The time point label, as the study defines it: patch test 2, 6 weeks after DPC sensitization. The treatment or condition tag for this specimen amounts to: therapeutic diphenylcyclopropenone sensitization with weekly scalp DPC. Blood at each patch-test visit was drawn before the patch test was applied. To be eligible, patients had to be aged 18 to 70, diagnosed with alopecia and judged suitable for DPC therapy, while pregnant patients were excluded. Total RNA was extracted from unfractionated whole blood collected in Tempus Blood RNA tubes.

The library was produced with RACE. The instrument was a NextSeq 500. Library preparation attached unique molecular identifiers to individual cDNA molecules for quantitative, reproducible TCR counting. Each blood RNA sample was used to sequence both TCR alpha and TCR beta chains. Per the authors' processing: A median of about 100,000 TCRs per sample was observed, with a range of about 23,224 to 750,000. V, J and CDR3 annotation of the TCR reads was performed with the Decombinator software suite. For the PS versus PT1 abundance plots, all samples were subsampled to the same number of TCRs (28,000). TCRs were defined as expanded if absent before sensitization and observed at least eight times at the 2-week time point. TCRdb reran the public reads through fastp at Q25 and MiXCR, keeping productive beta chains. Entries that share a CDR3 protein sequence are merged under the most common genes and DNA. None of the V and J calls come from the authors' own analysis; TCRdb made them. In this sample the table shows about 380,000 distinct CDR3 sequences, about 6% of which occur a single time. In total, the top ten clones hold around 5.8% of the sample.

The sequences come from whole blood, collected in connection with sensitization to the hapten diphenylcyclopropenone (DPC). Rearrangement joined TRBV18 to TRBJ2-7; the D gene is possibly TRBD1, with 5 bases matching. The TCR was taken from a woman younger than 30 with alopecia areata. Some clones in this sample may be carry-over from other donors' samples. CDR3 reads: CASSHSQESDEQYF. The DNA reads TGTGCCAGCTCACACTCACAGGAGTCGGACGAGCAGTACTTC. The CDR3, completed at both ends by the reference TRBV18 and TRBJ2-7 genes, gives the full variable domain NAGVMQNPRHLVRRRGQEARLRCSPMKGHSHVYWYRQLPEEGLKFMVYLQKENIIDESGMPKERFSAEFPKEGPSILRIQQVVRGDSAAYFCASSHSQESDEQYFGPGTRLTVT.